Sequencing of this T cell receptor beta chain was carried out in a study of blood T cell repertoires in COVID-19. In the study overall: PBMCs, B-cell-depleted T cells, or T cells were the source of the cDNA or gDNA that made up the material.

In the original analysis: Reference gene primer amplification gave nucleated cell count estimates. Some clones are missing from TCRdb's copy, which holds only in-frame ones; the method was immunoSEQ multiplex PCR. The V and J calls and clone size are taken from that table; D and trimming were inferred from the DNA. The sample has some 270,000 clones, roughly 88% seen once; the top ten hold about 4.3%. Enrolled through a virtual design, the participants were between roughly 18 and 89 years of age and came from fewer than 30 US areas. Self-reported history from a screening survey and questionnaire set each donor's cohort. This CDR3 comprises 14 residues. With V trimmed by 5 bases and J by 6 bases, 9 bases remained unmatched. CDR1 and CDR2 from the germline V gene are SGHTA and FQGNSA. This clone was observed at least ten times.

The chain is built from TRBV7-2 and TRBJ2-7; 8 positions match TRBD1. This receptor was obtained from a woman aged 30 to 39 who had recovered from COVID-19. Source material: PBMCs or T cells enriched from blood (not recorded which). CDR3 region: CASSPGGPTSEQYF. In DNA, the CDR3 is TGTGCCAGCAGCCCAGGGGGCCCGACCTCCGAGCAGTACTTC.